The clone carrying this T cell receptor beta chain was detected ten times or more. The target antigen is unknown. This CDR3 region has 12 residues. V lost 4 bases, J lost 3 bases, and 3 bases lay in between. Germline CDR1 reads SGHNT; CDR2 reads YENEEA. The sample belongs to a study of T cells in Graves' hyperthyroidism and ophthalmopathy. Findings and limits, study-wide: Model predictions of ophthalmopathy came a median around 6.5 months before onset.

RNA transcripts gave rise to amplified TCR beta CDR3 regions. The TCR CDR3 was amplified in a first-round RT-PCR using the HTBI primer set. Via MiXCR, TCRdb re-called the multiplex PCR reads, giving one row per CDR3 protein. Of 500,000 to 650,000 distinct CDR3 sequences listed, 20% were seen once; the top ten hold around 50%. Individuals with ophthalmopathy presented a Clinical Activity Score of at least 3, a NOSPECS grade of at least 4 and a duration under 3 months. Sample: blood. This chain links TRBV11-3 with TRBJ2-2; D is uncertain. The sequence was collected from a man aged 40-55 years with Graves' ophthalmopathy. The CDR3 protein is CASSWYTGELFF. Here the CDR3 DNA reads TGTGCCAGCAGCTGGTACACCGGGGAGCTGTTTTTT.